What follows are 10 T cell receptor beta chains derived from one specimen sequenced in a study of a mutant IDH1 vaccine in newly diagnosed glioma. Produced via immunoSEQ multiplex PCR; TCRdb's table is partial and in-frame only. The sample has 55,000 to 65,000 clones; 84% are singletons. As for time point: week 35, safety follow-up. Vaccine doses each comprised 300 ug of mutant IDH1 20-mer peptide, with topical imiquimod. These receptors lack a known antigen. The sample consisted of PBMCs, taken from a glioma patient whose treatment included an IDH1 peptide vaccine. The receptors were gathered from a man aged 30 to 45 with glioma.

This chain uses TRBV11-2 with TRBJ2-7; D gene uncertain. The CDR3 runs to 15 residues. With 0 bases removed from V and 4 bases from J, the gap between germline ends came to 13 bases. Germline CDR1 and CDR2: SGHAT and FQNNGV. CDR3: CASSLDTRNQYEQYF. The CDR3 coding sequence is TGTGCCAGCAGCTTAGATACCAGGAACCAATACGAGCAGTACTTC. Variable domain in full (rest from reference TRBV11-2 and TRBJ2-7): EAGVAQSPRYKIIEKRQSVAFWCNPISGHATLYWYQQILGQGPKLLIQFQNNGVVDDSQLPKDRFSAERLKGVDSTLKIQPAKLEDSAVYLCASSLDTRNQYEQYFGPGTRLTVT.

The CDR3 is CASSQPTGELFF. CDR3 nucleotides: TGTGCCAGCAGCCAGCCCACCGGGGAGCTGTTTTTT. V usage is TRBV4-2 and J usage is TRBJ2-2; D is unresolved. The CDR3 spans 12 residues. V dropped 3 bases and J dropped 4 bases, with 3 bases sitting between them. Germline assignment: CDR1 LGHNA and CDR2 YNFKEQ.

This clone was seen a handful of times. The chain couples TRBV7-9 to TRBJ1-5; D gene uncertain. V was shortened by 5 bases and J by 6 bases, with 11 bases between the two germline ends. CDR1 is SEHNR, CDR2 FQNEAQ, per germline (reference sequence). The CDR3 is 13 residues long. DNA for the CDR3: TGTGCCAGCAGCCCCGGTTCGGCTCAGCCCCAGCATTTT. Amino acid sequence: CASSPGSAQPQHF.

This clone was recorded only once. The chain employs TRBV5-6 and TRBJ1-4, with 10 bases matching TRBD1. Trimming cost V 4 bases and J 10 bases; bases outside gene matches: 10. CDR1 and CDR2 from the germline V gene are SGHDT and YYEEEE. The CDR3 runs 15 residues. The CDR3 reads CASSTTGTGARKLFF. The CDR3 DNA reads TGTGCCAGCAGCACCACCGGGACAGGGGCTCGAAAACTGTTTTTT.

The chain carries TRBV7-9 and TRBJ2-4; D is possibly TRBD1 (6 bases). The V gene lost 4 bases and the J gene lost 4 bases, with 14 bases spanning the gap. Germline V gene lookup returns CDR1 SEHNR and CDR2 FQNEAQ (reference sequence). The CDR3 covers 15 residues. The CDR3 sequence: CASSSPGTPKNIQYF. The CDR3, as DNA: TGTGCCAGCAGCTCCCCTGGGACACCGAAAAACATTCAGTACTTC.

The genes are TRBV7-2 and TRBJ2-7; TRBD2 might be the D (6 bases). Trimming removed 0 bases from V and 7 bases from J, with 13 bases in between. Germline CDR1 reads SGHTA; CDR2 reads FQGNSA. The length of the CDR3 is 14 residues. In nucleotides, the CDR3 is TGTGCCAGCAGCTTAGCCGGGGGTTGGGGAGAGCAGTACTTC. Protein product: CASSLAGGWGEQYF. Full variable domain (remainder filled in from reference TRBV7-2 and TRBJ2-7): GAGVSQSPSNKVTEKGKDVELRCDPISGHTALYWYRQSLGQGLEFLIYFQGNSAPDKSGLPSDRFSAERTGGSVSTLTIQRTQQEDSAVYLCASSLAGGWGEQYFGPGTRLTVT.

J is TRBJ2-3 and V is TRBV6-6, with TRBD2 identical over 7 bases. CDR3 size: 14 residues. Germline values: CDR1 MNHNY, CDR2 SVGAGI (reference sequence). V gave up 6 bases and J gave up 0 bases; unmatched junction bases: 3. Here the CDR3 reads CASRGTTSTDTQYF. CDR3 in DNA: TGTGCCAGCAGAGGGACTACAAGCACAGATACGCAGTATTTT.

V usage is TRBV7-9 and J usage is TRBJ1-1; D unresolved. The germline V and J ends were trimmed by 2 bases and 1 base, with 11 bases remaining between them. The CDR3 sequence is 15 residues long. CDR1 and CDR2 from the germline V gene are SEHNR and FQNEAQ (reference sequence). The CDR3 coding sequence is TGTGCCAGCAGCTTATCGTCGGGTAAGAACACTGAAGCTTTCTTT. As protein: CASSLSSGKNTEAFF. Supplemented by reference TRBV7-9 and TRBJ1-1, the full variable domain reads DTGVSQNPRHKITKRGQNVTFRCDPISEHNRLYWYRQTLGQGPEFLTYFQNEAQLEKSRLLSDRFSAERPKGSFSTLEIQRTEQGDSAMYLCASSLSSGKNTEAFFGQGTRLTVV.

The count of this clone is one. This chain connects TRBV15 to TRBJ1-3, with 9 positions matching TRBD1. The V gene end was trimmed by 5 bases and the J gene end by 2 bases; junction bases not matched to a gene: 4. The CDR3 consists of 15 residues. Germline loops: CDR1 LNHNV, CDR2 YYDKDF (reference sequence). CDR3 DNA: TGTGCCACCAGCCCCCGGACAGGGGCTGGAAACACCATATATTTT. It codes for CATSPRTGAGNTIYF.

The V gene is TRBV7-2, the J gene TRBJ1-1, with D hard to call. Trimming stripped 2 bases from V and 3 bases from J, with 13 bases between. This CDR3 is 15 amino acids long. Germline V gene sequence: CDR1 SGHTA, CDR2 FQGNSA. This chain's CDR3 is CASSLRSRFDTEAFF. CDR3 nucleotide sequence: TGTGCCAGCAGCTTAAGGAGTAGGTTTGACACTGAAGCTTTCTTT.